This paragraph covers one T cell receptor (beta chain) sequence. Its target antigen remains unknown. Per-nucleotide qualities are absent, and no much larger clonotype sits a single base away. For CDR1 and CDR2, the germline V gene lists MGHRA and YSYEKL. From the cysteine up to the phenylalanine, the CDR3 has a length of 15 residues. The CDR3 DNA has 45 bases and is translated from base 1. V is pared back by 4 bases and J by 2 bases, with 14 bases lying between the germline termini. The data originate from a study of CD8+ T cells in alopecia areata (dated by TCRdb to 2016 to 2018). At the level of the whole study: Treated patients were enrolled in an open-label pilot trial of oral tofacitinib, 5 to 10 mg twice daily, for moderate-to-severe alopecia areata. Patients received tofacitinib for 6 to 18 months and were then followed off drug for 6 months to check for delayed response and recurrence. The SALT score, which quantifies the percentage of affected scalp surface area, was used to measure disease severity in treated patients. In both human patients and the C3H/HeJ mouse model, the study applied high-throughput TCRbeta sequencing to look at T cell clonal expansion in alopecia areata. In humans, TCRbeta sequencing was performed on scalp tissue and on sorted CD4+ and CD8+ peripheral blood T cells from healthy controls and from patients with patchy or totalis/universalis alopecia areata. Tofacitinib-treated patients had biopsies at baseline and at 4 and 24 weeks of treatment, with a later scalp biopsy in several patients. Scalp clonality was compared among normal scalp (n=4), patchy alopecia areata scalp (n=8), and alopecia totalis/universalis scalp (n=8). The RNA source kit depended on sample type: the PAXgene miRNA kit for fixed scalp, the miRNeasy kit for PBMCs, and the RNeasy kit for mouse skin. Amplification of TCRbeta CDR3 regions was done by immunoSEQ multiplex PCR using 35 Vbeta forward primers and 13 Jbeta reverse primers.

What the time point label conveys for this sample: 4 weeks on oral tofacitinib. Taken with the paper, the label for treatment or condition translates to: oral pan-JAK inhibitor, 5-10 mg twice daily. Peripheral blood and lesional scalp punch biopsies were obtained from patients with alopecia areata. PBMCs were isolated by density centrifugation and stained for CD3, CD4 and CD8, and CD4+ and CD8+ T cells were sorted on a FACSAria. The library was prepared using the immunoSEQ multiplex PCR assay. RNA was extracted from all samples and reverse transcribed into cDNA as template for TCR sequencing. First-strand cDNA was synthesized with SuperScript III using a 2:1 mix of oligo-dT and random hexamers. Amplification bias was assessed with a synthetic immune receptor repertoire, and residual bias was removed computationally. Concerning the study's data processing: Raw reads were preprocessed for error removal, and CDR3 was defined according to IMGT conventions as running from the conserved cysteine to phenylalanine. Clonality was computed by normalizing Shannon entropy by log2 of the number of productive unique TCRs and subtracting the result from 1. CD4 or CD8 identity of scalp clones was inferred by cross-referencing scalp TCRbeta sequences with sorted blood CD4 and CD8 repertoires. TCRdb provides this immuneACCESS table in a form limited to in-frame rearrangements. Some clones are lacking; in checked studies, under half of them reflect an unresolved V gene, and why the rest are absent is not known. That table gives V, J and clone size, and the DNA gave D and trimming. The sample table records 120,000 to 150,000 clones; 80% to 90% of these occur just once. 25% of the sample lies in the top ten.

The research as a whole found: Unlike mouse skin, which is dominated by gammadelta T cells, normal human skin has resident alphabeta T cells that are also sequenced, and this complicates analysis of the scalp TCR repertoire. Compared with normal scalp, lesional scalp, particularly in alopecia totalis/universalis, had higher clonality and more expanded CD8+ clones, which suggests antigenic drive. During tofacitinib treatment, many expanded lesional clones remained in scalp and blood, and this persistence may partly explain relapse after treatment is stopped. TCR sequences shared between patients were less clear than in mice, possibly partly because of HLA diversity in the patient population. Because the treated cohort was small and included a single nonresponder, larger studies are needed to assess links between baseline CD8+ expansion and response. Scalp clonality and the number of expanded CD8+ clones among the top 100 scalp clones were significantly decreased by tofacitinib.

The receptor chain draws on TRBV4-1 and TRBJ2-5; a tentative D match to TRBD1 spans 6 bases. This TCR came from a human donor with alopecia areata. The source was CD8+ T cells sorted from blood, collected at week 4, from a patient treated with tofacitinib. The CDR3 region reads CASSRTGTSQETQYF. The nucleotide sequence is TGCGCCAGCAGCCGGACCGGGACAAGTCAAGAGACCCAGTACTTC.